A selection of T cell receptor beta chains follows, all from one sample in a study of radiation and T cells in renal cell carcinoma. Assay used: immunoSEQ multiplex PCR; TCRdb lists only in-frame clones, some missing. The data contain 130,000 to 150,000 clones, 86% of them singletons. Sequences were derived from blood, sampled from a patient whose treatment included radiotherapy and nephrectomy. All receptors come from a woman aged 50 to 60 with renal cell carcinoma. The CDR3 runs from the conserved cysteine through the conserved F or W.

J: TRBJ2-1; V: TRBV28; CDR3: CASSFLNEQFF
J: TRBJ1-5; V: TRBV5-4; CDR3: CASSQGVAQPQHF
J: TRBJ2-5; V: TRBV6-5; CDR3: CASSYGSQETQYF
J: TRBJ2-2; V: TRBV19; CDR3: CASSPGRNTGELFF
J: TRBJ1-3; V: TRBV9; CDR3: CASRAPGLPPKSWGNTIYF
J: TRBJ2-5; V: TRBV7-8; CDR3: CASSSRRLAGDLQYF
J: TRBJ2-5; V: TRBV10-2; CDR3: CASRADTEETQYF
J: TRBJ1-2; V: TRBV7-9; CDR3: CASSLAVPNYGYTF
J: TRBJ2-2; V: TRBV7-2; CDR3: CASSLVLDSGELFF
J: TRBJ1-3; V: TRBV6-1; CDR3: CASSRTAFSGNTIYF
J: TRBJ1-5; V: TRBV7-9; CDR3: CASSLVGGNQPQHF
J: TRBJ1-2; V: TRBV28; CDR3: CASSLSSWSNYGYTF
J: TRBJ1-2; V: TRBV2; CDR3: CASSLTGIYGYTF
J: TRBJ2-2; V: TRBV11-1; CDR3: CASSDPRQGIPRELFF
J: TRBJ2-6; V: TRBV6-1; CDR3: CASSESVLRSSGANVLTF
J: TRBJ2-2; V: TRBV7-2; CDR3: CASSPGGTRSTGELFF
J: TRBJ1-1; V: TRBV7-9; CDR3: CASSLVNTEAFF
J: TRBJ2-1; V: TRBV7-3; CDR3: CASSLTGAGEQFF
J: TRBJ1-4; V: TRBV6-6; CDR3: CASSPLGATNEKLFF
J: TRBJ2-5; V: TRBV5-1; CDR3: CASSLEGGSRETQYF
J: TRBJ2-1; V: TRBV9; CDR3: CASSVGIWGDDLIF
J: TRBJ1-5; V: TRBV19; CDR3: CASSSNGGSNQPQHF
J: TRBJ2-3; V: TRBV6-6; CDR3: CASSSRIPTDTQYF
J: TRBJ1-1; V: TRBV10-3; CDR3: CAISATSSGTEAFF
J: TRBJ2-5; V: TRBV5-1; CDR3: CASSSSGQGTETQYF
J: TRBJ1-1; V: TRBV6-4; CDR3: CASSDSMGEAFF
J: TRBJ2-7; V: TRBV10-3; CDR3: CAIKRDSSYEQYF
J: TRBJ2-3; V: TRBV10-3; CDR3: CAIRQGSSTDTQYF
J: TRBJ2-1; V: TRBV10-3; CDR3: CAIRLGTGGYNEQFF
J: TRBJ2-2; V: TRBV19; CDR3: CASYSWQGNGELFF
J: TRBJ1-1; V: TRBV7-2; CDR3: CASSLQGNTEAFF
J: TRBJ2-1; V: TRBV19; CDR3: CASGPGTGVYNEQFF
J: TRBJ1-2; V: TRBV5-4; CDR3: CASSRGTETYGYTF
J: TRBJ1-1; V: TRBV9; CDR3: CASSVGGTHHTEAFF
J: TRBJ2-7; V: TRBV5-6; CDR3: CASSLKLVDEQYF
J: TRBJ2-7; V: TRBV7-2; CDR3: CASSSTGGGYEQYF
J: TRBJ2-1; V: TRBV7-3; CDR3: CASSRSQATYNEQFF
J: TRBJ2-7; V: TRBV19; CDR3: CASSNRDGSYEQYF
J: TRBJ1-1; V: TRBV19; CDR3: CATRGDRGTEAFF
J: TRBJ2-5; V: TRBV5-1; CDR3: CASSVGQGALETQYF
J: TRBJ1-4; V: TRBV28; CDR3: CASSDPGSEYEKLFF
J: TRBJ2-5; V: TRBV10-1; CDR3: CASRQPGGQETQYF
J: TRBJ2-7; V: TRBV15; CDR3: CATSRAGSLSYEQYF
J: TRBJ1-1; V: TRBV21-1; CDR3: CASPIWGEGTEAFF
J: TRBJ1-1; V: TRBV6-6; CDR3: CASSYGPNTEAFF
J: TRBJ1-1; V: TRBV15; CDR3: CATSRDRQSLNTEAFF
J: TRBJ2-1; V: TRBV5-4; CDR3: CASSAGPEIRYNEQFF
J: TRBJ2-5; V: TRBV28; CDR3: CASTSLDLALETQYF
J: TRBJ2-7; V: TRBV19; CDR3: CASSAQLSYEQYF
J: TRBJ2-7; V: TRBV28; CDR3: CASSLFQGAAVQYF
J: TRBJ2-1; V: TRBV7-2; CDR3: CASSLANEQFF
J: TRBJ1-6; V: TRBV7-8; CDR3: CASSLDSGSPLHF
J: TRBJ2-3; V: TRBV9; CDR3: CASSVDRAYTQYF
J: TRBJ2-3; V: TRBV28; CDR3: CATSSGQGRDTQYF
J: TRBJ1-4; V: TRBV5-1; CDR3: CASSTGPDEEKLFF